One sample yielded the 7 T cell receptor beta chains listed below, sequenced in a study of shared clonotypes between healthy human individuals (dated by TCRdb to the early 2020s). Library generation was performed with the immunoSEQ multiplex PCR assay. TCRdb carries this immuneACCESS record with in-frame sequences only. Its versions omit some clonotypes, under half of them owing to an unresolved V gene in the studies checked, with the rest unexplained. Present in this sample are 550,000 to 650,000 clones, about 96% of which were seen just once. The ten biggest clones cover roughly 0.1% of the sample. CD8 naive samples consisted of CD45RO-negative cells that were positively selected for CCR7, yielding a CD45RA+CCR7+ population without TemRA cells. What was sequenced was naive CD8+ T cells sorted from blood. The cell subset or site label on this specimen signifies: CD45RA+CCR7+. The receptor source for this set is a woman under 40 in good health.

This chain links TRBV6-5 with TRBJ2-6; D is undetermined. From germline, CDR1 is MNHEY and CDR2 SVGAGI. Trimming shortened V by 0 bases and J by 4 bases, and 10 bases separated the two germline ends. The CDR3 runs to 16 residues. Here the CDR3 DNA reads TGTGCCAGCAGTTACTCCCAGGTAGGAGGGGCCAACGTCCTGACTTTC. It yields the protein CASSYSQVGGANVLTF.

The V gene is TRBV7-6, the J gene TRBJ2-7, with D tentatively TRBD1 or TRBD2 (7 bases each). The CDR3 has 15 amino acids. CDR1 is SGHVS and CDR2 is FNYEAQ in the germline V gene. The ends were cut back, 5 bases at V and 4 bases at J, with 18 bases in the middle. CDR3 region: CASSERDSEDYEQYF. In nucleotides, the CDR3 is TGTGCCAGCAGCGAGCGGGACAGTGAAGATTACGAGCAGTACTTC.

With respect to this clone: Other DNA variants within this sample encode the same CDR3. The rearrangement joins TRBV6-1 to TRBJ2-7; 8 bases align to TRBD2. Per the germline V gene, CDR1 is MNHNS and CDR2 is SASEGT. There are 15 residues in the CDR3. V lost 2 bases to trimming and J lost 2 bases; unmatched junction nucleotides: 5. This chain's CDR3 is CASSESTSGTYEQYF. In DNA, the CDR3 is TGTGCCAGCAGTGAAAGTACTAGCGGAACCTACGAGCAGTACTTC.

V and J are TRBV13 and TRBJ1-4; no reliable D call. Germline lookup yields CDR1 PRHDT and CDR2 FYEKMQ (reference sequence). Trimming shortened V by 8 bases and J by 5 bases, and 12 bases separated the two germline ends. The CDR3 has 13 amino acids. This CDR3 reads CASGDWSNEKLFF. CDR3 coding DNA: TGTGCCAGCGGCGACTGGTCGAATGAAAAACTGTTTTTT.

V and J are TRBV6-1 and TRBJ2-4; tentatively, D is TRBD1 (5 bases). Trimming left V 3 bases short and J 1 base short, with 7 bases between. Germline V CDR1 and CDR2: MNHNS, SASEGT. The CDR3 extends over 14 amino acids. CDR3 region: CASSEKGAKNIQYF. The CDR3 DNA reads as TGTGCCAGCAGTGAGAAGGGGGCCAAAAACATTCAGTACTTC.

The chain joins TRBV10-3 to TRBJ2-3, with D unclear. Trimming took 4 bases from V and 5 from J, leaving 10 bases between them. CDR1 is ENHRY, CDR2 SYGVKD, per germline. The CDR3 runs to 13 residues. The CDR3 DNA is TGTGCCATCAGTGCAGAAGATGTAGATACGCAGTATTTT. It is translated as CAISAEDVDTQYF.

The chain is built from TRBV11-2 and TRBJ2-3; 8 nucleotides line up with TRBD2. The V and J ends lost 0 bases and 4 bases, in that order; junction bases with no gene match: 9. There are 17 residues in the CDR3. In germline, CDR1 is SGHAT, CDR2 FQNNGV. The CDR3 loop reads CASSLDISGGEADTQYF. In DNA, the CDR3 is TGTGCCAGCAGCTTAGATATCTCGGGAGGGGAGGCAGATACGCAGTATTTT.